The 2 T cell receptor beta chains listed next were all sequenced from one sample in a study of identical twins. Each CDR3 protein gets one entry after TCRdb re-called the 5' RACE reads with MiXCR. This sample carries about 340,000 distinct CDR3 sequences, 8.5% to 10% of them seen once, and the ten largest clones take about 8.1%. What was sequenced was naive T cells sorted from blood. Source of these receptors: a woman aged 45-65 years in good health.

This clonotype showed up many times. This chain uses TRBV25-1 with TRBJ2-7, with TRBD1 identical over 9 bases. Germline V lookup: CDR1 MGHDK, CDR2 SYGVNS. The ends lost 7 bases at V and 4 bases at J; junction bases unmatched: 5. This CDR3 comprises 13 residues. CDR3 protein: CASTRDRVYEQYV. The CDR3 DNA reads as TGTGCCAGCACCCGGGACAGGGTTTACGAGCAGTACGTC.

This clonotype was recorded at least ten times. The J gene is TRBJ1-1, the V gene TRBV12-3 or TRBV12-4; D is unresolved. Trimming stripped 1 base from V and 8 bases from J, with 8 bases between. This CDR3 comprises 12 residues. In DNA form, the CDR3 reads TGTGCCAGCAGTTTAGGGGTCGGGGAAGCTTTCTTT. It yields the protein CASSLGVGEAFF.